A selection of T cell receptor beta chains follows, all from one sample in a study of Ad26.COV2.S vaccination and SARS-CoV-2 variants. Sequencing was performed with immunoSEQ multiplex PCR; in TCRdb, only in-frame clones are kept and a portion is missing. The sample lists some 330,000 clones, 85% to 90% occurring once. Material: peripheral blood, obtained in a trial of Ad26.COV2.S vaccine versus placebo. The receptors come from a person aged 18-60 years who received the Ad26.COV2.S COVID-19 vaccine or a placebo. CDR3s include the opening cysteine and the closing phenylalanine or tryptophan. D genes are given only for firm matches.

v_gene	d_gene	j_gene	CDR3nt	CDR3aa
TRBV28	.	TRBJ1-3	TGTGCCAGCAGTGATAGACCGAATACTGGAAACACCATATATTTT	CASSDRPNTGNTIYF
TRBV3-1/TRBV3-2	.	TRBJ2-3	TGTGCCAGCAGCCAAGAGCACCCAGATACGCAGTATTTT	CASSQEHPDTQYF
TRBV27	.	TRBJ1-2	TGTGCCAGCAGCCCGACCCAGCACCAAAGCTATGGCTACACCTTC	CASSPTQHQSYGYTF
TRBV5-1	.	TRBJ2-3	TGCGCCAGCAGCTTGGCCGGTGTAGGATCTAGCACAGATACGCAGTATTTT	CASSLAGVGSSTDTQYF
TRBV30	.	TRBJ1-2	TGTGCCTGGAGTTACAGGACTGCGGGCGGCTACACCTTC	CAWSYRTAGGYTF
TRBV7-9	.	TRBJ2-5	TGTGCCAGCAGTGGAGAGACCCAGTACTTC	CASSGETQYF
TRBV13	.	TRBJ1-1	TGTGCCAGCAGCTCCAATTTAGTGGGGGACACTGAAGCTTTCTTT	CASSSNLVGDTEAFF
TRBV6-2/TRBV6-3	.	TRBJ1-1	TGTGCCAGCAGTTACGAAAACACTGAAGCTTTCTTT	CASSYENTEAFF
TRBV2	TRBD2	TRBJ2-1	TGTGCCAGCGAGACTAGCGGGAGCTACAATGAGCAGTTCTTC	CASETSGSYNEQFF
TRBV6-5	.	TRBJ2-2	TGTGCCAGCAGTTACCTCAGGAACACCGGGGAGCTGTTTTTT	CASSYLRNTGELFF
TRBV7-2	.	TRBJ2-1	TGTGCCAGCAGCTTAGTGCACGGGTCGGGTAATGAGCAGTTCTTC	CASSLVHGSGNEQFF
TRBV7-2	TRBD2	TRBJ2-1	TGTGCCAGCAGCTTAGAAGTGTTCGGGACTAGCGCCGTAAATGAGCAGTTCTTC	CASSLEVFGTSAVNEQFF
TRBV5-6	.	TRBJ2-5	TGTGCCAGCAGCCGAGACCGGGGAGAGACCCAGTACTTC	CASSRDRGETQYF
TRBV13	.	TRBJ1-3	TGTGCCAGCAGCGCGACAGACTCTGGAAACACCATATATTTT	CASSATDSGNTIYF